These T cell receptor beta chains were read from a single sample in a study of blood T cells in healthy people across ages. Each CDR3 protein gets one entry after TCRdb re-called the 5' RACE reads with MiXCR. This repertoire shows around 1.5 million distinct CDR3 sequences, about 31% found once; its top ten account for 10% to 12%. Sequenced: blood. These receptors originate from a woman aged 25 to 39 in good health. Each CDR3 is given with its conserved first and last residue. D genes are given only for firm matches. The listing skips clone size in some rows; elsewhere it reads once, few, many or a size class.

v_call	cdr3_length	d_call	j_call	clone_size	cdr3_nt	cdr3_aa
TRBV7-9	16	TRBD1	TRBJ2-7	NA	TGTACCAGCAGCTTAGTAACCGGGACAGGATCCTACGAGCAGTACTTC	CTSSLVTGTGSYEQYF
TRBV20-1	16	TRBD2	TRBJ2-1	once	TGCAGTGCTATGAGACCAGCGGGAGGGCCCCGAGAGACCCAGTTCTTC	CSAMRPAGGPRETQFF
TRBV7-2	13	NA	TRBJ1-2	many	TGTGCCAGCAGCTTAAGAGGGGGGCATGGCTACACCTTC	CASSLRGGHGYTF
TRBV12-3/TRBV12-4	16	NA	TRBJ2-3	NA	TGTGCCAGCAGTCTTCAGGGGGGGCCAAGCACAGATACGCAGTATTTT	CASSLQGGPSTDTQYF
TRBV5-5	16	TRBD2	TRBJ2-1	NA	TGTGCCAGCAGCGTTTTAGCGGGGAGCCCCTACAATGAGCAGTTCTTC	CASSVLAGSPYNEQFF
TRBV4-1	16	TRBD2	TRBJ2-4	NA	TGCGCCAGCAGCATACGGACTAGTACGACCAAAAACATTCAGTACTTC	CASSIRTSTTKNIQYF
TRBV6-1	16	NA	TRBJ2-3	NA	TGTGTCAGCAGTGTTGACAGTTCTTATAGCACAGATACGCAGTATTTT	CVSSVDSSYSTDTQYF
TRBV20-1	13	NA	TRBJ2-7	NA	TGCAGTACTAGGGAGGACCCCCTTTACGAGCAGTACTTC	CSTREDPLYEQYF
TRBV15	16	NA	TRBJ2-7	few	TGTGCCACCAGCAGAGATGATTCGGGGCCCCGCGACGAGCAGTACTTC	CATSRDDSGPRDEQYF
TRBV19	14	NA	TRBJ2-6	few	TGTGCCAGTAGCGTTAACTCTGGGGCCAACGTCCTGACTTTC	CASSVNSGANVLTF
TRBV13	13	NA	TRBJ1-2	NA	TGTGCCAGCAGCTGGATGGGGGAGAGTGGCTACACCTTC	CASSWMGESGYTF
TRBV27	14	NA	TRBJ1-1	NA	TGTGCCAGCAGTTTATCCCGAGAGAACACTGAAGCTTTCTTT	CASSLSRENTEAFF
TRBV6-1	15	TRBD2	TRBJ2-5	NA	TGTGCCAGCAGTGGGGGGGGAGGGCGTTCAGAGACCCAGTACTTC	CASSGGGGRSETQYF
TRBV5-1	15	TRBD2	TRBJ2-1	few	TGCGCCAGCAGCTATAGCGGGAGCCCCCTCAATGAGCAGTTCTTC	CASSYSGSPLNEQFF
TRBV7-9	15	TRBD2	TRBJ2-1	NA	TGTGCCAGCAGCTTAGCTAGCGGGAGATCCCATGAGCAGTTCTTC	CASSLASGRSHEQFF
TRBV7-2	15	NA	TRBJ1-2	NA	TGTGCCAGCAACTTACGACCTACCACGCTATGGGGCTACACCTTC	CASNLRPTTLWGYTF
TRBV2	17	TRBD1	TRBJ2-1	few	TGTGCCAGCAGGACAGGGGGATGGGGAGAGGGCGGCAGTGAGCAGTTCTTC	CASRTGGWGEGGSEQFF
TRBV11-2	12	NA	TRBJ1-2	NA	TGTGCCAGCAGCTTAGATAGGGACCTCTACACCTTC	CASSLDRDLYTF
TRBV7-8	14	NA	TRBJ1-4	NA	TGTGCCAGCAGCTTAGGGGGGTTGGATGAAAAACTGTTTTTT	CASSLGGLDEKLFF
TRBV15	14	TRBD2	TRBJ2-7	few	TGTGCCACCAGCGGAGGACTAGCGGGGGTCGAGCAGTACTTC	CATSGGLAGVEQYF
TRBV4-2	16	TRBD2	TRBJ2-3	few	TGTGCCAGCAGCCAAGCGGGGGGGCCTGTCACAGATACGCAGTATTTT	CASSQAGGPVTDTQYF
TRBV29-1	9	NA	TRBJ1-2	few	TGCAGCGTACGGGAAGGCTACACCTTC	CSVREGYTF
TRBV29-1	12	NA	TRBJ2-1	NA	TGCAGCGCTGAGGACAGTTACAATGAGCAGTTCTTC	CSAEDSYNEQFF
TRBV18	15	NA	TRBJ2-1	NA	TGTGCCAGCTCACCTAAGGACAGACACTACAATGAGCAGTTCTTC	CASSPKDRHYNEQFF
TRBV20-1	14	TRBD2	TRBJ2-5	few	TGCAGTGCTCAACTAGCGGGTCGACGAGAGACCCAGTACTTC	CSAQLAGRRETQYF
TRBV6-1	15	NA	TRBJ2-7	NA	TGTGCCAGCAGTGAAGGGTCCCTGCGACTCTACGAGCAGTACTTC	CASSEGSLRLYEQYF
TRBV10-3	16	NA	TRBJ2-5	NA	TGTGCCATCTCAGGGAGCCTCTCGGTCGGGAAAGAGACCCAGTACTTC	CAISGSLSVGKETQYF
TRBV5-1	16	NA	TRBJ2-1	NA	TGCGCCAGCAGCATATTTGAGCGTAGTGCCTACAATGAGCAGTTCTTC	CASSIFERSAYNEQFF
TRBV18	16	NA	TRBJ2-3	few	TGTGCCAGCTCACCACGGTCGGGGACACGCACAGATACGCAGTATTTT	CASSPRSGTRTDTQYF
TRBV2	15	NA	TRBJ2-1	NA	TGTGCCAGCAGTGAAGGTCAGTCCGCGGCGAATGAGCAGTTCTTC	CASSEGQSAANEQFF
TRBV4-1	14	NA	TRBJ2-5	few	TGCGCCAGCAGGGGGGCGAGCTTCGAAGAGACCCAGTACTTC	CASRGASFEETQYF